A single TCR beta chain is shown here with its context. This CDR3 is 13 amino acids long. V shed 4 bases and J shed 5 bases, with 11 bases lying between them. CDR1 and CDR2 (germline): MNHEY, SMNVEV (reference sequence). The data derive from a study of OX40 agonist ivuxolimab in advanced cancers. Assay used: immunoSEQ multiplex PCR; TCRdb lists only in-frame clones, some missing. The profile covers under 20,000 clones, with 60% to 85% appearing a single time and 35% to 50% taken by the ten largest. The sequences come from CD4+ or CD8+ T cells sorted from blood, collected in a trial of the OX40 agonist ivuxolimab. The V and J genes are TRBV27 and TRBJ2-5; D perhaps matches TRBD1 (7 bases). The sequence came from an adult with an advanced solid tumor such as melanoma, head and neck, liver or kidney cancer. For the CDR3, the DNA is TGTGCCAGCAGTTCAGGGGGGCCGGAGACCCAGTACTTC. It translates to CASSSGGPETQYF.